The 23 T cell receptor beta chains presented below share a single source sample, sequenced in a study of T-cell reconstitution after alpha-beta-depleted transplantation in children. The TCRbeta library incorporated unique molecular identifiers. TCRdb recomputed calls from the PCR reads with MiXCR, one row per CDR3 protein. The data contain about 360,000 distinct CDR3 sequences, about 14% of them singletons. The specimen comprised PBMCs, sampled from the stem cell graft. These receptors came from a human donor who donated a stem cell graft to a child with Fanconi anemia.

This chain uses TRBV20-1 with TRBJ2-2; D tentatively reads TRBD1 or TRBD2 (5 bases each). The germline V gene has CDR1 DFQATT and CDR2 SNEGSKA (reference sequence). The length of the CDR3 is 15 residues. V was cut by 2 bases and J by 1 base, with 11 bases left in between. The CDR3 sequence is CSARKEGRNTGELFF. The CDR3 DNA follows: TGCAGTGCTAGAAAAGAGGGGAGGAACACCGGGGAGCTGTTTTTT.

This clonotype appeared a few times. The genes are TRBV12-3 or TRBV12-4 and TRBJ1-5, with D unclear. The V end was cut by 1 base, the J end by 6 bases, with 10 bases between. The CDR3 loop spans 14 amino acids. The chain's CDR3 is CASSLGAVGQPQHF. The CDR3 DNA reads TGTGCCAGCAGTTTAGGGGCCGTAGGTCAGCCCCAGCATTTT.

The chain uses TRBV7-9 and TRBJ1-3; maybe TRBD1 (5 bases). The V gene lost 6 bases and the J gene lost 0 bases, with 12 bases spanning the gap. The CDR3 totals 15 residues. Looked up from germline, CDR1 is SEHNR and CDR2 is FQNEAQ (reference sequence). Here the CDR3 reads CASRHHRNSGNTIYF. CDR3 sequence (DNA): TGTGCCAGCAGACATCACAGGAACTCTGGAAACACCATATATTTT.

In its sample, this clonotype was seen many times. The chain joins TRBV5-6 to TRBJ2-5; D remains unclear. Germline loops: CDR1 SGHDT, CDR2 YYEEEE. V was clipped by 0 bases and J by 4 bases, with 10 bases between them. This CDR3 comprises 14 residues. CDR3 DNA sequence: TGTGCCAGCAGCTTGGATTTGACGTTAGAGACCCAGTACTTC. Translation: CASSLDLTLETQYF.

V is TRBV7-8 and J is TRBJ2-7; TRBD1 agrees at 7 bases. The V and J ends lost 3 bases and 7 bases, in that order; junction bases with no gene match: 3. In germline, CDR1 is SGHVS, CDR2 FQNEAQ. CDR3 size: 12 residues. The CDR3 loop reads CASSFGTAEQYV. Written as DNA, the CDR3 is TGTGCCAGCAGCTTCGGGACAGCGGAGCAGTACGTC.

V usage is TRBV29-1 and J usage is TRBJ2-2; 8 bases fit TRBD1. V gave up 6 bases and J gave up 4 bases; unmatched junction bases: 4. The CDR3 contains 13 residues. CDR1 SQVTM and CDR2 ANQGSEA come from the germline V gene. The CDR3 DNA follows: TGCAGCGTGCGACAGGGGAGCACCGGGGAGCTGTTTTTT. Protein sequence: CSVRQGSTGELFF.

This clonotype appeared a few times. The rearrangement links TRBV7-2 to TRBJ1-2; 8 bases line up with TRBD1. Germline lookup yields CDR1 SGHTA and CDR2 FQGNSA. Losses at the gene ends were 4 bases for V and 4 bases for J; bases not matched to a gene: 8. There are 15 residues in the CDR3. CDR3 region: CASSSSLTGAYGYTF. DNA for the CDR3: TGTGCCAGCAGCTCAAGCCTGACAGGGGCCTATGGCTACACCTTC.

This clonotype was counted ten times or more. V gene TRBV7-2 combines with J gene TRBJ2-2; D remains ambiguous. Germline V CDR1 and CDR2: SGHTA, FQGNSA. The CDR3 is 13 amino acids. Between the trimmed V and J ends, which lost 5 bases and 6 bases, there was a span of 10 bases. Here the CDR3 DNA reads TGTGCCAGCAGCAAACTCAGGTCCGGGGAGCTGTTTTTT. Protein sequence: CASSKLRSGELFF. The full variable domain, its missing parts supplied by reference TRBV7-2 and TRBJ2-2, is GAGVSQSPSNKVTEKGKDVELRCDPISGHTALYWYRQSLGQGLEFLIYFQGNSAPDKSGLPSDRFSAERTGGSVSTLTIQRTQQEDSAVYLCASSKLRSGELFFGEGSRLTVL.

The rearrangement links TRBV6-2 or TRBV6-3 to TRBJ1-5; D unresolved. Germline-derived CDR1 and CDR2 are MNHEY and SVGEGT. The CDR3 extends over 14 amino acids. V was trimmed by 10 bases and J by 4 bases, leaving 17 bases between them. Here the CDR3 DNA reads TGTGCCATCAGGAGGCAAGGTGAGAATCAGCCCCAGCATTTT. Translated: CAIRRQGENQPQHF.

The genes are TRBV20-1 and TRBJ1-5; TRBD1 matches 10 bases. The V gene's germline CDR1 is DFQATT and CDR2 SNEGSKA (reference sequence). V dropped 2 bases and J dropped 4; count of bases not matched to a gene: 5. The CDR3 totals 15 residues. CDR3 protein: CSARPGQGINQPQHF. CDR3 sequence (DNA): TGCAGTGCTAGACCGGGACAGGGGATAAATCAGCCCCAGCATTTT.

This clonotype was found a few times. The chain uses TRBV20-1 and TRBJ1-2, with unresolved D. Germline V gene data show CDR1 as DFQATT and CDR2 as SNEGSKA (reference sequence). The CDR3 totals 13 residues. V lost 0 bases to trimming and J lost 6 bases, with 11 bases between them. The CDR3 sequence is CSARDLPGDGYTF. As DNA, the CDR3 is TGCAGTGCTAGAGATCTTCCGGGAGATGGCTACACCTTC.

This clonotype has a handful of counts. This chain links TRBV15 with TRBJ1-1; no definite D call. CDR1 LNHNV and CDR2 YYDKDF come from the germline V gene (reference sequence). The V gene lost 3 bases and the J gene lost 1 base, with 6 bases spanning the gap. The CDR3 loop spans 13 amino acids. This chain's CDR3 is CATSSLWNTEAFF. CDR3 DNA: TGTGCCACCAGCAGCCTTTGGAACACTGAAGCTTTCTTT.

In its sample, this clonotype was seen many times. V is TRBV12-3 or TRBV12-4 and J is TRBJ2-5; 13 bases are a match to TRBD2. The CDR3 has 15 residues. V was pared by 3 bases and J by 3 bases, with 1 base of the junction left unmatched. CDR3 nucleotide sequence: TGTGCCAGCAGTTTCGGACTAGCGGGGGAAGAGACCCAGTACTTC. Its protein is CASSFGLAGEETQYF.

This clonotype has just a few counts. The genes are TRBV2 and TRBJ2-1; TRBD1 agrees at 12 bases. V was clipped by 7 bases and J by 10 bases; unmatched bases: 14. CDR1 and CDR2 from the germline V gene are SNHLY and FYNNEI. The CDR3 has 16 residues. CDR3 in DNA: TGTGCCAGCATGGGACAGGGGGCGCGGAATGGAGAAGAGCAGTTCTTC. Translating it yields CASMGQGARNGEEQFF.

The chain links TRBV20-1 to TRBJ2-3, with 7 positions matching TRBD2. V lost 6 bases and J lost 2; bases outside the gene matches: 17. The germline V gene has CDR1 DFQATT and CDR2 SNEGSKA (reference sequence). This CDR3 is 17 amino acids long. In DNA, the CDR3 is TGCAGTGCACCCGACGCCGGAGCGGGGAATCCCACAGATACGCAGTATTTT. It yields the protein CSAPDAGAGNPTDTQYF.

The chain carries TRBV11-2 and TRBJ1-3; D is uncertain. V shed 5 bases and J shed 3 bases, with 8 bases lying between them. This CDR3 is built from 13 residues. Germline values: CDR1 SGHAT, CDR2 FQNNGV. The CDR3 is CASSANYGNTIYF. The CDR3 region has the DNA TGTGCCAGCAGCGCAAACTATGGAAACACCATATATTTT.

This clonotype was seen a handful of times. This chain connects TRBV29-1 to TRBJ1-5; maybe TRBD1 (5 bases). CDR1 is SQVTM, CDR2 ANQGSEA, per germline. Trimming took 4 bases from V and 5 from J, leaving 12 bases between them. The CDR3 is 13 amino acids. The CDR3 reads CSVGGGNYQPQHF. CDR3 sequence (DNA): TGCAGCGTTGGGGGGGGAAACTATCAGCCCCAGCATTTT.

CDR3 region: CASRGDRNYGYTF. CDR3 nucleotide sequence: TGTGCCAGCAGGGGGGACAGGAACTATGGCTACACCTTC. This chain connects TRBV6-6 to TRBJ1-2, with 8 bases identical to TRBD1. Germline values: CDR1 MNHNY, CDR2 SVGAGI (reference sequence). CDR3 length equals 13 residues. Trimming cost V 6 bases and J 2 bases; bases outside gene matches: 2.

This rearrangement joins TRBV28 to TRBJ1-6; tentative D call: TRBD1 (6 bases). The V gene lost 1 base and the J gene lost 14 bases, with 9 bases spanning the gap. The germline gives CDR1 MDHEN, CDR2 SYDVKM. This CDR3 has 12 residues. CDR3 nucleotides: TGTGCCAGCAGTTTATCAAGGGACACCCTCCACTTT. This sequence encodes CASSLSRDTLHF.

This clonotype came up a few times. The J gene is TRBJ1-2, the V gene TRBV4-2; no definite D call. The V gene lost 0 bases and the J gene lost 8 bases, with 10 bases spanning the gap. The CDR3 has 13 amino acids. The germline gives CDR1 LGHNA, CDR2 YNFKEQ. CDR3 nucleotide sequence: TGTGCCAGCAGCCAAGATAGGGCTTTGGGCTACACCTTC. Translating gives CASSQDRALGYTF.

This clonotype appeared many times. The chain combines TRBV7-8 with TRBJ1-1, with 8 nucleotides matching TRBD1. Looked up from germline, CDR1 is SGHVS and CDR2 is FQNEAQ. CDR3 size: 14 residues. With V trimmed by 2 bases and J by 4 bases, 3 bases remained unmatched. The CDR3: CASSLIDRGTEAFF. In nucleotides, the CDR3 is TGTGCCAGCAGCTTAATAGACAGGGGCACTGAAGCTTTCTTT.

This clonotype was recorded a few times. The chain employs TRBV11-2 and TRBJ1-4; D perhaps matches TRBD1 (6 bases). Trimming removed 3 bases at V and 0 bases at J, with 11 bases between. Per the germline V gene, CDR1 is SGHAT and CDR2 is FQNNGV. CDR3 length: 16 residues. The CDR3 is CASSLSGATTNEKLFF. As DNA, the CDR3 is TGTGCCAGCAGCTTGTCGGGGGCCACAACTAATGAAAAACTGTTTTTT. Combining the CDR3 with reference TRBV11-2 and TRBJ1-4 gives the whole variable domain EAGVAQSPRYKIIEKRQSVAFWCNPISGHATLYWYQQILGQGPKLLIQFQNNGVVDDSQLPKDRFSAERLKGVDSTLKIQPAKLEDSAVYLCASSLSGATTNEKLFFGSGTQLSVL.

The chain couples TRBV10-1 to TRBJ1-2; D perhaps matches TRBD1 (5 bases). Germline V gives CDR1 WNHNN, CDR2 SYGVQD (reference sequence). V lost 3 bases and J 4 bases, leaving 9 bases between the germline ends. The CDR3 contains 13 residues. This CDR3 reads CASSDSQGYGYTF. The CDR3 nucleotides read TGCGCCAGCAGTGATAGCCAGGGCTATGGCTACACCTTC.